Sequencing of this TCR beta chain was carried out in a study of neurological immune-mediated disorders. Study results and caveats: It was HTLV-1-associated myelopathy that showed the most TCR clonal expansion, while multiple sclerosis showed the least, falling below healthy controls.

The V and J ends lost 5 bases and 7 bases, in that order; junction bases with no gene match: 11. Germline lookup yields CDR1 WNHNN and CDR2 SYGVQD (reference sequence). This CDR3 comprises 14 residues. TCRdb called the 5' RACE reads again in MiXCR, with one record for every CDR3 protein. The repertoire has around 50,000 distinct CDR3 sequences, over 10% of them found once; the top ten carry less than 5.5%. Time point meaning: longitudinal time-point 2. The sample holds many counts of this clonotype. Its target is not known. The rearrangement uses TRBV10-1 and TRBJ2-7, with 7 bases fitting TRBD2. The source material was PBMCs. This TCR derives from a male donor with HTLV-1-associated myelopathy (HAM/TSP). This CDR3 is CASSPTGTTTEQYF. CDR3 in DNA: TGCGCCAGCAGTCCGACCGGGACTACCACGGAGCAGTACTTC.